This record concerns one T cell receptor (beta chain) sequence. What it recognizes is unknown. Every one of the donors was a healthy Caucasian. TCRdb reprocessed the 5' RACE reads via MiXCR and lists one record per CDR3 protein. Here the sample spans roughly 700,000 distinct CDR3 sequences, around 8.3% being singletons. This sample stems from a study of identical twins. Overall study findings and caveats: Insertions were fewer in abundant cord blood beta clonotypes, whereas memory repertoires showed none of this pattern.

Germline assignment: CDR1 MRHNA and CDR2 SNTAGT. With V trimmed by 5 bases and J by 6 bases, 12 bases remained unmatched. There are 16 residues in the CDR3. These data were likewise used in another study, on yellow fever vaccine responses in identical twins.

The material sequenced was PBMCs. The sequence derives from a woman under 30 in good health. The chain recombines TRBV6-4 with TRBJ2-1, with 8 bases aligning to TRBD1. CDR3 DNA sequence: TGTGCCAGCAGTAGAACCGGGACAGGCGACCCCAATGAGCAGTTCTTC. Residues: CASSRTGTGDPNEQFF.